A selection of T cell receptor beta chains follows, all from one sample in a study of regulatory T cells in long-lasting Graves disease. TCRdb re-called the multiplex PCR reads with MiXCR, one entry per CDR3 protein. Among a few hundred thousand distinct CDR3 sequences listed, about 18% were seen once. The source material was peripheral blood mononuclear cells (PBMCs), sampled at new diagnosis, from a patient treated with antithyroid drugs. These receptors were taken from a female donor with Graves disease. The CDR3 runs from the conserved cysteine through the conserved F or W. A D gene is named only where the DNA matches it firmly.

J gene	V gene	D gene	CDR3 protein
TRBJ2-3	TRBV3-1	TRBD2	CASSPTTSVGTDTQYF
TRBJ2-2	TRBV3-1	TRBD2	CASSPISRGVPRGELFF
TRBJ2-1	TRBV7-2	TRBD2	CASRTGTRKFF
TRBJ2-7	TRBV7-2	TRBD2	CASSLGTSGFYEQYF
TRBJ2-3	TRBV9	NA	CASSVDLPGSPAYF
TRBJ2-7	TRBV14	NA	CASSQGPGPYEQYF
TRBJ2-5	TRBV3-1	TRBD1	CASRDRGLSETQYF
TRBJ2-2	TRBV5-5	TRBD2	CASSLPGGRTGELFF
TRBJ2-6	TRBV28	NA	CASRDAGSGANVLTF
TRBJ1-2	TRBV6-1	NA	CASRSSGYYGYTF
TRBJ1-2	TRBV6-5	NA	CASSYSQGNYGYTF
TRBJ1-3	TRBV6-1	NA	CASLTTYTLNTIYF
TRBJ2-5	TRBV5-8	NA	CASSATQGYQETQYF
TRBJ1-3	TRBV2	TRBD1	CASSEDRIGNTIYF
TRBJ2-7	TRBV9	NA	CASSPREGDYEQYF
TRBJ2-5	TRBV6-2/TRBV6-3	NA	CASSPEGGAQETQYF
TRBJ2-3	TRBV6-1	NA	CANSRRQDTDTQYF
TRBJ1-3	TRBV3-1	NA	CASSHRSSGNTIYF
TRBJ2-4	TRBV6-2/TRBV6-3	NA	CASSYVGEGNIQYF
TRBJ2-1	TRBV5-6	NA	CASSGSSSYNEQFF
TRBJ2-2	TRBV12-3/TRBV12-4	NA	CASSFSVPPGGELFF
TRBJ1-5	TRBV12-3/TRBV12-4	NA	CASTLSGYSNQPQHF
TRBJ2-7	TRBV6-1	TRBD2	CASSERASGYEQYF
TRBJ1-6	TRBV6-5	NA	CASSYSGGLRSPLHF
TRBJ1-1	TRBV7-2	NA	CASSPGGGLNTEAFF
TRBJ1-2	TRBV20-1	NA	CSAVGWGYYGYTF
TRBJ2-7	TRBV11-2	NA	CASSLLGGAGREQYF
TRBJ2-7	TRBV30	NA	CAWSNKGVSYF
TRBJ1-1	TRBV6-1	NA	CASNLRVTNTEAFF
TRBJ2-3	TRBV27	TRBD2	CASSSLLGLAVGRDTQYF
TRBJ2-1	TRBV9	NA	CASSGTRDGAYNEQFF
TRBJ1-3	TRBV7-2	NA	CASSLGTDPLYRF
TRBJ2-3	TRBV12-3/TRBV12-4	NA	CASSPAAGEVDTQYF
TRBJ1-4	TRBV9	NA	CASSASRLGTNEKLFF
TRBJ2-3	TRBV20-1	NA	CSARDMGSPTDTQYF
TRBJ1-4	TRBV28	NA	CASSFPPEKLFF
TRBJ2-1	TRBV10-3	TRBD2	CATRTSGIAGYNEQFF
TRBJ2-1	TRBV11-3	TRBD2	CASSSLPSGNEQFF
TRBJ2-4	TRBV5-1	TRBD2	CASSAGLEENIQYF
TRBJ2-1	TRBV24-1	TRBD2	CATRGGGYNEQFF
TRBJ2-2	TRBV19	NA	CASSIGLTRTGELFF
TRBJ1-1	TRBV30	NA	CAWSAPGVQSAFF
TRBJ2-1	TRBV15	TRBD2	CATSRGRLAGADEQFF
TRBJ2-1	TRBV6-1	TRBD2	CASRLAERLNEQFF
TRBJ2-7	TRBV5-5	NA	CASSLGPQGFYEQYF
TRBJ2-7	TRBV5-6	NA	CASSRIGRTYEQYF
TRBJ1-2	TRBV29-1	TRBD1	CSVRAGGKGYGYTF
TRBJ2-1	TRBV6-8	NA	CASSFGRDNLFYSYNEQFF
TRBJ2-7	TRBV11-3	NA	CASSSHDFDRLKF